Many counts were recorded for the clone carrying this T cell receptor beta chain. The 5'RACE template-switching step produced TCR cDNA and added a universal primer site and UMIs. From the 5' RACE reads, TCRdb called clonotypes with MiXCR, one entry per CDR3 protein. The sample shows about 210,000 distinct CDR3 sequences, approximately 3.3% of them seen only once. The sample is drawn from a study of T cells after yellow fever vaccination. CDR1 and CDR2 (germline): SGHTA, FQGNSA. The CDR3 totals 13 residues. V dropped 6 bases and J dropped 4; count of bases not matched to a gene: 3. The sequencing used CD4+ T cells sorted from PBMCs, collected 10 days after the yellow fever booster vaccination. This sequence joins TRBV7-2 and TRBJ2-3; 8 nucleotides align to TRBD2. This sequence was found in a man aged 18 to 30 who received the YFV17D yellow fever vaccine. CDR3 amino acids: CASRRGAADTQYF. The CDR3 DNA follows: TGTGCCAGCAGGCGGGGGGCGGCAGATACGCAGTATTTT.